This T cell receptor beta chain was documented in a study of T-cell memory formation after mild COVID-19. Study at large: The TCR clusters were mostly specific to one donor.

The 5'RACE method, run with constant-segment primers, produced TCR alpha and TCR beta cDNA libraries (carrying sample barcodes and UMIs). TCRdb re-derived calls from the 5' RACE reads in MiXCR, one entry per CDR3 protein. The table records about 410,000 distinct CDR3 sequences, under 25% of them present only once. The CDR3 covers 16 residues. Looked up from germline, CDR1 is SGHTA and CDR2 is FQGNSA. The junction had 10 bases not matched to a gene; V was cut back by 4 bases and J by 4 bases. With regard to this clonotype: Its antigen is currently unknown.

Overall study findings and caveats: In pre-infection memory, a portion of responding clones appeared, which suggested that cross-reactive memory joined. Contracting CD4+ clones sat mainly in CM and EM; CD8+ in EMRA.

This clonotype was obtained from an adult woman who had mild COVID-19 (a few samples of this study predate the infection). Cell type and time point are not known. Sequences were obtained from PBMCs or a T cell subset sorted from them (not recorded which). This sequence joins TRBV7-2 and TRBJ2-3; 8 nucleotides match TRBD1. CDR3 nucleotide sequence: TGTGCCAGCAGCTCCTTATCAGACAGGGGCGCAGATACGCAGTATTTT. The encoded protein is CASSSLSDRGADTQYF.